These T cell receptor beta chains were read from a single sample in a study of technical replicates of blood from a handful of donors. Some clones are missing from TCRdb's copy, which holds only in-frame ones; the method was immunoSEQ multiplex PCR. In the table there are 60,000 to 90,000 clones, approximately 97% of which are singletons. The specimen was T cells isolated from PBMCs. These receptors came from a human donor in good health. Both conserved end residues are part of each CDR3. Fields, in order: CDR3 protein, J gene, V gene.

CDR3: CATSRDFQGFGANVLTF
J: TRBJ2-6
V: TRBV15

CDR3: CASSQGLAEGNEQFF
J: TRBJ2-1
V: TRBV7-6

CDR3: CASSFQTGPYEQYF
J: TRBJ2-7
V: TRBV5-1

CDR3: CASSPSGIAYEQYF
J: TRBJ2-7
V: TRBV7-2

CDR3: CASSSGTTAYEQYF
J: TRBJ2-7
V: TRBV7-2

CDR3: CASSLARLAGGYEQYF
J: TRBJ2-7
V: TRBV7-2

CDR3: CASSQDFGPGAKNLDQPQHF
J: TRBJ1-5
V: TRBV4-2

CDR3: CASSQGGAYEQYF
J: TRBJ2-7
V: TRBV4-1

CDR3: CASSHSAGETGNTIYF
J: TRBJ1-3
V: TRBV4-1

CDR3: CASSGPGLTTSNEQFF
J: TRBJ2-1
V: TRBV6-6

CDR3: CASESLDYGYTF
J: TRBJ1-2
V: TRBV2

CDR3: CASRPGAGAEKLFF
J: TRBJ1-4
V: TRBV28

CDR3: CASSYSFPESYEQYF
J: TRBJ2-7
V: TRBV6-5

CDR3: CASGNRDRVTNEQFF
J: TRBJ2-1
V: TRBV28

CDR3: CASADSAEPEKLFF
J: TRBJ1-4
V: TRBV2

CDR3: CASSQSDRGNGYTF
J: TRBJ1-2
V: TRBV4-2

CDR3: CASSFGTSGDEQFF
J: TRBJ2-1
V: TRBV7-9

CDR3: CASSLDLAGVRRLQFF
J: TRBJ2-1
V: TRBV5-8

CDR3: CASTLSLAGRNEQYF
J: TRBJ2-7
V: TRBV28

CDR3: CASSHGGASYEQYF
J: TRBJ2-7
V: TRBV4-3

CDR3: CASGGDLNYGYTF
J: TRBJ1-2
V: TRBV2

CDR3: CASRRTSGSGQYF
J: TRBJ2-7
V: TRBV6-6

CDR3: CASSPQATNEKLFF
J: TRBJ1-4
V: TRBV6-5

CDR3: CASSHPQGARETQYF
J: TRBJ2-5
V: TRBV11-3

CDR3: CSVAGGTTEAFF
J: TRBJ1-1
V: TRBV29-1

CDR3: CASSPSGTTDTQYF
J: TRBJ2-3
V: TRBV19

CDR3: CASSLQGVEQFF
J: TRBJ2-1
V: TRBV13

CDR3: CAWTPTRDRGQNEQFF
J: TRBJ2-1
V: TRBV30

CDR3: CASSFEVGVGWSYEQYF
J: TRBJ2-7
V: TRBV7-2

CDR3: CAISGTGGAGESYNEQFF
J: TRBJ2-1
V: TRBV10-3

CDR3: CASSYSGGTEAFF
J: TRBJ1-1
V: TRBV6-5

CDR3: CASTFQEEINYGYTF
J: TRBJ1-2
V: TRBV7-9

CDR3: CASSTYELTATSGYTF
J: TRBJ1-2
V: TRBV19

CDR3: CASRTVSGGHSYEQYF
J: TRBJ2-7
V: TRBV27

CDR3: CASSETGESNQPQHF
J: TRBJ1-5
V: TRBV10-2

CDR3: CASSLRGRGSTGELFF
J: TRBJ2-2
V: TRBV11-2

CDR3: CASSLEGWEGDQPQHF
J: TRBJ1-5
V: TRBV5-5

CDR3: CASSLDSGYNYGYTF
J: TRBJ1-2
V: TRBV7-9

CDR3: CASSLSGDPGTEAFF
J: TRBJ1-1
V: TRBV5-1

CDR3: CASSVDPGTSYEQYF
J: TRBJ2-7
V: TRBV9

CDR3: CASSLEEIMNTEAFF
J: TRBJ1-1
V: TRBV6-1

CDR3: CASSASHYGYTF
J: TRBJ1-2
V: TRBV7-9

CDR3: CASSEFYSGFSYEQYF
J: TRBJ2-7
V: TRBV6-1

CDR3: CASSLVAGFYEQYF
J: TRBJ2-7
V: TRBV7-8

CDR3: CASRQTSGRIETQYF
J: TRBJ2-5
V: TRBV7-9

CDR3: CASSVTGYTEAFF
J: TRBJ1-1
V: TRBV9

CDR3: CAWSEIFQETQYF
J: TRBJ2-5
V: TRBV30